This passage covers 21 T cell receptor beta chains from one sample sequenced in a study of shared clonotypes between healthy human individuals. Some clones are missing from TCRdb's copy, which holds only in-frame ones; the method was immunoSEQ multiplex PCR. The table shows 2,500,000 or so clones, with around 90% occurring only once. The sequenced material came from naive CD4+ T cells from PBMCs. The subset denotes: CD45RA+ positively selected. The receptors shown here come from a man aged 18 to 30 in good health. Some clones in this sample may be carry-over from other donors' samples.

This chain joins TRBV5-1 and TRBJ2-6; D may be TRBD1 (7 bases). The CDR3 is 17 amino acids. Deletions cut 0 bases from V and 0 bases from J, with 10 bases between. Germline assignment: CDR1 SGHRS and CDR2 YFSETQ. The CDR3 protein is CASSLAGGSSGANVLTF. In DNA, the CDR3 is TGCGCCAGCAGCTTGGCAGGGGGGAGCTCTGGGGCCAACGTCCTGACTTTC.

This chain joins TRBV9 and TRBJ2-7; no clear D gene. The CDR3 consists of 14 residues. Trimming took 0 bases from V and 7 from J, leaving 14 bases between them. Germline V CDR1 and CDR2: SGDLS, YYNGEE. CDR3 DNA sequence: TGTGCCAGCAGCGTAGACACCAATTCCCGGGAGCAGTACTTC. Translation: CASSVDTNSREQYF. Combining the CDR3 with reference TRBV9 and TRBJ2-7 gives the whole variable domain DSGVTQTPKHLITATGQRVTLRCSPRSGDLSVYWYQQSLDQGLQFLIQYYNGEERAKGNILERFSAQQFPDLHSELNLSSLELGDSALYFCASSVDTNSREQYFGPGTRLTVT.

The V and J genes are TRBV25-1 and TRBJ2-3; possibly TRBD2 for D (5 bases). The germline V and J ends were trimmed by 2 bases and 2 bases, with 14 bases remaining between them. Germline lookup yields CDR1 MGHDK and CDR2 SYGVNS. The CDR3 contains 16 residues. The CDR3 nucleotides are TGTGCCAGCAGTGAAGGAGGCGGGCGCGTCACAGATACGCAGTATTTT. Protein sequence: CASSEGGGRVTDTQYF. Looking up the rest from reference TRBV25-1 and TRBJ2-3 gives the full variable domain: EADIYQTPRYLVIGTGKKITLECSQTMGHDKMYWYQQDPGMELHLIHYSYGVNSTEKGDLSSESTVSRIRTEHFPLTLESARPSHTSQYLCASSEGGGRVTDTQYFGPGTRLTVL.

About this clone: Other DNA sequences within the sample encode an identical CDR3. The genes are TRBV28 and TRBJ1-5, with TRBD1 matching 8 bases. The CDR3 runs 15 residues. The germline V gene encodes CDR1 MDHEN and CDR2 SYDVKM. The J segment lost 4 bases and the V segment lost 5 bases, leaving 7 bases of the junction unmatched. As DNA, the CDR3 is TGTGCCAGCAGTCTACCAACAGGGGGGAATCAGCCCCAGCATTTT. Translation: CASSLPTGGNQPQHF.

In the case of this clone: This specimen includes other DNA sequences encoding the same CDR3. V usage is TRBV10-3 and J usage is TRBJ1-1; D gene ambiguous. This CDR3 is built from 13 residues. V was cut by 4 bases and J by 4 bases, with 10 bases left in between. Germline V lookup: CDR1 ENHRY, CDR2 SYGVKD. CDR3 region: CAISGDLGTEAFF. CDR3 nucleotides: TGTGCCATCAGTGGAGATTTGGGCACTGAAGCTTTCTTT.

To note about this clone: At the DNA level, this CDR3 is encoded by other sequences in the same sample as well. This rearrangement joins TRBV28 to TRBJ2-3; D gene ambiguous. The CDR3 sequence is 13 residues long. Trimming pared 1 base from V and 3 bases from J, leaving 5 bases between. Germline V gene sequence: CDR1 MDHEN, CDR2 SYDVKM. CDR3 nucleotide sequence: TGTGCCAGCAGTTTATTGACGACAGATACGCAGTATTTT. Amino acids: CASSLLTTDTQYF.

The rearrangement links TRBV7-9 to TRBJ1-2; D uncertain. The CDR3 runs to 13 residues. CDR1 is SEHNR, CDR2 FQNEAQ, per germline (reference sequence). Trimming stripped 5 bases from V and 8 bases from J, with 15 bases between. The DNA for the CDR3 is TGTGCCAGCAGCCCAGGAGCGCTCAGGGGCTACACCTTC. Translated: CASSPGALRGYTF.

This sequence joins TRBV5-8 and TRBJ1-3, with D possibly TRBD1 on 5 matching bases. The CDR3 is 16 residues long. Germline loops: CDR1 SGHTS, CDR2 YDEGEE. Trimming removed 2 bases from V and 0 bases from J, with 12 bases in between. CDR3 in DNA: TGTGCCAGCAGCTTACCCAGGGTTGCCTCTGGAAACACCATATATTTT. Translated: CASSLPRVASGNTIYF.

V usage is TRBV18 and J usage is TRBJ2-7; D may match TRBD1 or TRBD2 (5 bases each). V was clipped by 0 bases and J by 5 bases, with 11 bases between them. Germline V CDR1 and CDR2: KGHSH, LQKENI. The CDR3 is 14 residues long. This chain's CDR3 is CASSPPGRRDEQYF. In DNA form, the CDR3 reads TGTGCCAGCTCACCACCGGGGCGGCGGGACGAGCAGTACTTC.

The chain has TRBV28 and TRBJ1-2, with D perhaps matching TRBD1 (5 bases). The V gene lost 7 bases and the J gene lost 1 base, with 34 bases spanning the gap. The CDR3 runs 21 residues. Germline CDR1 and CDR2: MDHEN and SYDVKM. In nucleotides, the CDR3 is TGTGCCAGCAACCCTACCTTTAGGAGGGGAGCTACATTAGAATTTAACTATGGCTACACCTTC. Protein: CASNPTFRRGATLEFNYGYTF.

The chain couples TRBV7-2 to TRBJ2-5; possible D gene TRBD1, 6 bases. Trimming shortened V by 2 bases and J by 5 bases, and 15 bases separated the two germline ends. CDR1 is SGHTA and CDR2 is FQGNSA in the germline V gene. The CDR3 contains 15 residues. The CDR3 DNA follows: TGTGCCAGCAGCTTACGCGGCAGGGGAGAGGAGACCCAGTACTTC. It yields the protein CASSLRGRGEETQYF. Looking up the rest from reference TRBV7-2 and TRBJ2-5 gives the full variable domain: GAGVSQSPSNKVTEKGKDVELRCDPISGHTALYWYRQSLGQGLEFLIYFQGNSAPDKSGLPSDRFSAERTGGSVSTLTIQRTQQEDSAVYLCASSLRGRGEETQYFGPGTRLLVL.

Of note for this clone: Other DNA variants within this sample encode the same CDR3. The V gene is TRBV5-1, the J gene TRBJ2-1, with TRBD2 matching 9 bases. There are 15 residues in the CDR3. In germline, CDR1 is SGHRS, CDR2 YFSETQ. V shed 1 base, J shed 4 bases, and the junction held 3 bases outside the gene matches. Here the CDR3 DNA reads TGCGCCAGCAGCTTGCTAGCGGGGAGTTACAATGAGCAGTTCTTC. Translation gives CASSLLAGSYNEQFF.

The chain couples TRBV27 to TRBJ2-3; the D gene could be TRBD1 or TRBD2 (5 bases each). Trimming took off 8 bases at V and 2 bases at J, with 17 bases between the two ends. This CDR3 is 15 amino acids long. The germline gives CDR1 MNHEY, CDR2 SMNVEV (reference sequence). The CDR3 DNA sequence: TGTGCCAGCGCCCCGGGGCCCCTAATCACAGATACGCAGTATTTT. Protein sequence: CASAPGPLITDTQYF.

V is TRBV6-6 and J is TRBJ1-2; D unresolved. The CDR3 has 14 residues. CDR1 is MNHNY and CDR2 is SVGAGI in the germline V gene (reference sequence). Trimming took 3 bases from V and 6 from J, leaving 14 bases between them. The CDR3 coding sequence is TGTGCCAGCAGTTATCGCACAGAGAGGGATGGCTACACCTTC. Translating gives CASSYRTERDGYTF.

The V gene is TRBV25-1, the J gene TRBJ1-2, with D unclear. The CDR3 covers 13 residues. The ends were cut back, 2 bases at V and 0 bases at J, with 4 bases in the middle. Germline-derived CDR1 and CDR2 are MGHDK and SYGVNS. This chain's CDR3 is CASSEVANYGYTF. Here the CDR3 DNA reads TGTGCCAGCAGTGAAGTGGCTAACTATGGCTACACCTTC.

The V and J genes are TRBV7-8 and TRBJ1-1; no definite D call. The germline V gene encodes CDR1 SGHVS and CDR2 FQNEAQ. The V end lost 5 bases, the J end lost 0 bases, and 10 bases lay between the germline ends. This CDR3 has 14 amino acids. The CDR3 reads CASSPTLVNTEAFF. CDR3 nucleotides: TGTGCCAGCAGCCCCACGCTCGTGAACACTGAAGCTTTCTTT.

The CDR3: CAISVATSIYNEQFF. The CDR3 DNA reads TGTGCCATCAGTGTTGCGACTAGCATATACAATGAGCAGTTCTTC. The V gene is TRBV10-3, the J gene TRBJ2-1; 7 nucleotides match TRBD2. CDR3 size: 15 residues. Germline CDR1 and CDR2: ENHRY and SYGVKD. The J segment lost 4 bases and the V segment lost 4 bases, leaving 7 bases of the junction unmatched.

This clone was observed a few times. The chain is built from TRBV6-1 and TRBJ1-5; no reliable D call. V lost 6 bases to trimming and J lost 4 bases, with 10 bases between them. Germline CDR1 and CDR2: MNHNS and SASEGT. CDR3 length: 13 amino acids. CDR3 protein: CASRGSLNQPQHF. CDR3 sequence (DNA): TGTGCCAGCAGAGGGAGCCTGAATCAGCCCCAGCATTTT.

Here the CDR3 reads CAISDRTGLEAFF. The CDR3 DNA follows: TGTGCCATCAGTGATCGTACAGGGCTTGAAGCTTTCTTT. The chain employs TRBV10-3 and TRBJ1-1; D perhaps matches TRBD1 (6 bases). Germline V gene sequence: CDR1 ENHRY, CDR2 SYGVKD. Trimming removed 3 bases from V and 7 bases from J, with 12 bases in between. The CDR3 loop spans 13 amino acids.

The CDR3 region has the DNA TGTGCCAGTATTAATAGGGAGACTAACTATGGCTACACCTTC. Translating gives CASINRETNYGYTF. This chain links TRBV19 with TRBJ1-2; D unresolved. The CDR3 contains 14 residues. CDR1 and CDR2 (germline): LNHDA, SQIVND (reference sequence). V was shortened by 7 bases and J by 0 bases, with 12 bases between the two germline ends.

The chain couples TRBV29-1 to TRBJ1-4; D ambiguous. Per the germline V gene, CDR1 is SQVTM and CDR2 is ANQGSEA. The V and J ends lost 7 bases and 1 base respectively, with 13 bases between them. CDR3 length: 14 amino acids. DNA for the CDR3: TGCAGCGCCCTAGACTTGGGAACTAATGAAAAACTGTTTTTT. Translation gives CSALDLGTNEKLFF.